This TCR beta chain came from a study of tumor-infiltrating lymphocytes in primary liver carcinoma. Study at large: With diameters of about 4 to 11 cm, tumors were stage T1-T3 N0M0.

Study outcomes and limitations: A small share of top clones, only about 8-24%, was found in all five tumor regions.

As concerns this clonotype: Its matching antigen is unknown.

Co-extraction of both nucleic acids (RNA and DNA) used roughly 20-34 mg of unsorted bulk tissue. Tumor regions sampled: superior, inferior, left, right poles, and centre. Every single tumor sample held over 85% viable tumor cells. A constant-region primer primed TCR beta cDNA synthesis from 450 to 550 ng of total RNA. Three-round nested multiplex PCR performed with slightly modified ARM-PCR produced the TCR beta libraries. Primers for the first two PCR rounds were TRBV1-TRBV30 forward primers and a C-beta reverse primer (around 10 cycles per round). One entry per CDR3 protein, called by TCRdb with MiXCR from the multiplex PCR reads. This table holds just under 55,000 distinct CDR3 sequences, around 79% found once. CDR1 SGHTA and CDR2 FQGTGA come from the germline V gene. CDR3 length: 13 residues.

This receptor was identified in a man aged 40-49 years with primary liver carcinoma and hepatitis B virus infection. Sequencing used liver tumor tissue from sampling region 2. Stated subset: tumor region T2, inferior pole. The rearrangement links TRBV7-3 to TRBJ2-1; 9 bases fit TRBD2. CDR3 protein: CVNATSGHNEQFF. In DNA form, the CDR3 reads TGTGTCAACGCGACTAGCGGCCACAATGAGCAGTTCTTC.